This T cell receptor (beta chain) was recovered during a study of blood T cell repertoires in COVID-19. Germline values: CDR1 SNHLY, CDR2 FYNNEI. CDR3 size: 12 residues. V dropped 8 bases and J dropped 5 bases, with 13 bases sitting between them. Data came from immunoSEQ multiplex PCR; TCRdb stores just in-frame clones and leaves some out. The sample yields roughly 570,000 clones, roughly 91% seen once. This sequence originates from a woman aged 45 to 65 with COVID-19, enrolled during active disease. The rearrangement links TRBV2 to TRBJ2-7; D is unclear. Sequenced input: peripheral blood. The CDR3 loop reads CASDLSLNEQYF. The CDR3 DNA reads TGTGCCAGCGACTTGTCACTTAACGAGCAGTACTTC.